Below are 32 T cell receptor beta chains sequenced from a single sample in a study of OX40 agonist ivuxolimab in advanced cancers. Libraries were prepared by immunoSEQ multiplex PCR; TCRdb keeps only in-frame clonotypes and omits some of them. This table holds 68,000 or so clones, roughly 80% found once. Sequenced here: CD4+ or CD8+ T cells sorted from blood, sampled in a trial of the OX40 agonist ivuxolimab. The receptors derive from an adult with an advanced solid tumor such as melanoma, head and neck, liver or kidney cancer.

The chain employs TRBV28 and TRBJ1-5; 8 nucleotides match TRBD1. Germline CDR1 is MDHEN and CDR2 is SYDVKM. The CDR3 is 17 residues long. Germline trimming cut 4 bases from V and 0 bases from J; bases unmatched to any gene: 8. CDR3 amino acids: CASSYLGTGHSNQPQHF. In nucleotides, the CDR3 is TGTGCCAGCAGTTACTTAGGGACAGGCCATAGCAATCAGCCCCAGCATTTT.

This clone was found a few times. The CDR3 DNA follows: TGCAGCGGGCCAGGTGAGGGGAGGCCCCAGCATTTT. The encoded protein is CSGPGEGRPQHF. The genes are TRBV29-1 and TRBJ1-5; D is possibly TRBD1 (5 bases). This CDR3 has 12 amino acids. V was pared by 7 bases and J by 9 bases, with 16 bases between. Germline CDR1 and CDR2: SQVTM and ANQGSEA.

The chain combines TRBV7-3 with TRBJ2-1; tentatively, D is TRBD2 (6 bases). The CDR3 runs to 13 residues. Germline-derived CDR1 and CDR2 are SGHTA and FQGTGA. V lost 3 bases and J 10 bases, leaving 13 bases between the germline ends. CDR3 sequence reads: CASSFSGLGEQFF. Written as DNA, the CDR3 is TGTGCCAGCAGCTTTAGCGGCCTGGGGGAGCAGTTCTTC.

This chain connects TRBV9 to TRBJ2-2; D gene uncertain. V dropped 0 bases and J dropped 5 bases, with 17 bases sitting between them. Germline-derived CDR1 and CDR2 are SGDLS and YYNGEE. The CDR3 loop spans 17 amino acids. The CDR3 coding sequence is TGTGCCAGCAGCGTAGATGTGGGCTTGGGGTGGACCGGGGAGCTGTTTTTT. This gives the protein CASSVDVGLGWTGELFF. The variable domain in full, completed from reference TRBV9 and TRBJ2-2, reads DSGVTQTPKHLITATGQRVTLRCSPRSGDLSVYWYQQSLDQGLQFLIQYYNGEERAKGNILERFSAQQFPDLHSELNLSSLELGDSALYFCASSVDVGLGWTGELFFGEGSRLTVL.

The V and J genes are TRBV25-1 and TRBJ2-7, with a possible D match to TRBD1 (6 bases). Trimming pared 0 bases from V and 2 bases from J, leaving 14 bases between. The CDR3 runs 16 residues. Germline loops: CDR1 MGHDK, CDR2 SYGVNS. The CDR3 coding sequence is TGTGCCAGCAGTGAATACCGGCAGGGGAAGACCTACGAGCAGTACGTC. It is translated as CASSEYRQGKTYEQYV.

Only one count was recorded for this clone. The CDR3 spells CASSLLTGSANYGYTF. CDR3 coding DNA: TGTGCCAGCAGCTTGCTCACAGGTTCAGCTAACTATGGCTACACCTTC. This chain links TRBV11-2 with TRBJ1-2, with a possible D match to TRBD1 (5 bases). Looked up from germline, CDR1 is SGHAT and CDR2 is FQNNGV. This CDR3 has 16 residues. V was shortened by 3 bases and J by 0 bases, with 14 bases between the two germline ends.

The V and J genes are TRBV7-3 and TRBJ2-2; the match to TRBD2 covers 7 bases. V dropped 3 bases and J dropped 2; count of bases not matched to a gene: 6. Germline-derived CDR1 and CDR2 are SGHTA and FQGTGA. This CDR3 is 16 amino acids long. CDR3 DNA: TGTGCCAGCAGCTTTCAGCTAGCGGTAAACACCGGGGAGCTGTTTTTT. This codes for CASSFQLAVNTGELFF.

The chain carries TRBV29-1 and TRBJ1-2, with D possibly being TRBD1 (5 bases). Trimming stripped 3 bases from V and 5 bases from J, with 7 bases between. CDR1 SQVTM and CDR2 ANQGSEA come from the germline V gene. There are 11 residues in the CDR3. Written as DNA, the CDR3 is TGCAGCGTTGACAGGGAGTATGGCTACACCTTC. The encoded protein is CSVDREYGYTF.

This clone was counted between two and nine times. The CDR3, as DNA: TGTGCCAGCAGTACCACAGGGGAAACTAATGAAAAACTGTTTTTT. Translating it yields CASSTTGETNEKLFF. The chain couples TRBV28 to TRBJ1-4, with 7 nucleotides matching TRBD1. CDR3 length equals 15 residues. The V segment lost 5 bases and the J segment 1 base; nucleotides outside the gene matches: 4. Germline CDR1 and CDR2: MDHEN and SYDVKM.

As DNA, the CDR3 is TGTGCCAGCAGTCCAGAAGTTGGCTACACCTTC. Translating gives CASSPEVGYTF. V gene TRBV6-1 combines with J gene TRBJ1-2; D unresolved. V lost 5 bases, J lost 7 bases, and 8 bases lay in between. Germline V gene sequence: CDR1 MNHNS, CDR2 SASEGT. CDR3 size: 11 residues.

The chain links TRBV5-1 to TRBJ2-3; D might be TRBD1 (6 bases). CDR1 is SGHRS, CDR2 YFSETQ, per germline. The CDR3 covers 14 residues. The V end was cut by 4 bases, the J end by 2 bases, with 11 bases between. CDR3 bases: TGCGCCAGCAGCCTCGGACAGTACACAGATACGCAGTATTTT. This translates into CASSLGQYTDTQYF.

This chain links TRBV7-2 with TRBJ2-1; the D call may be TRBD1 or TRBD2 (5 bases each). Germline CDR1 SGHTA, CDR2 FQGNSA. V gave up 0 bases and J gave up 3 bases, with 9 bases separating them. CDR3 length: 15 amino acids. CDR3: CASSLAGVIYNEQFF. As DNA, the CDR3 is TGTGCCAGCAGCTTAGCGGGGGTAATCTACAATGAGCAGTTCTTC. Together with reference TRBV7-2 and TRBJ2-1, the CDR3 gives the full variable domain: GAGVSQSPSNKVTEKGKDVELRCDPISGHTALYWYRQSLGQGLEFLIYFQGNSAPDKSGLPSDRFSAERTGGSVSTLTIQRTQQEDSAVYLCASSLAGVIYNEQFFGPGTRLTVL.

This clone was seen only a few times. The V call is TRBV5-1, the J call TRBJ2-1, with D perhaps being TRBD1 or TRBD2 (6 bases each). Germline CDR1 and CDR2: SGHRS and YFSETQ. The CDR3 sequence is 14 residues long. The V end lost 5 bases, the J end lost 3 bases, and 12 bases lay between the germline ends. CDR3 in amino acids: CASRGGPDYNEQFF. In DNA form, the CDR3 reads TGCGCCAGCAGGGGGGGCCCTGACTACAATGAGCAGTTCTTC.

The CDR3 nucleotides read TGTGCCAGCAGTTCTCACAGGGGGCAGCAAGAGACCCAGTACTTC. This translates into CASSSHRGQQETQYF. This chain connects TRBV27 to TRBJ2-5, with 9 nucleotides matching TRBD1. Germline V lookup: CDR1 MNHEY, CDR2 SMNVEV (reference sequence). The CDR3 spans 15 residues. V dropped 4 bases and J dropped 2; count of bases not matched to a gene: 5.

This clone was detected only a few times. This chain connects TRBV28 to TRBJ1-2; D possibly corresponds to TRBD1 (5 bases). The CDR3 has 15 residues. Germline V CDR1 and CDR2: MDHEN, SYDVKM. The V and J ends lost 5 bases and 0 bases respectively, with 13 bases between them. The CDR3 loop is CASSPPGTANYGYTF. The CDR3 region has the DNA TGTGCCAGCAGTCCGCCCGGGACGGCTAACTATGGCTACACCTTC.

V gene TRBV29-1 combines with J gene TRBJ2-7; TRBD1 agrees at 12 bases. This CDR3 is 13 amino acids long. Per the germline V gene, CDR1 is SQVTM and CDR2 is ANQGSEA. The V segment lost 6 bases and the J segment 7 bases; nucleotides outside the gene matches: 7. The CDR3 loop reads CSVEGQGAREQYF. CDR3 coding DNA: TGCAGCGTAGAGGGACAGGGGGCGAGAGAGCAGTACTTC.

The V call is TRBV6-1, the J call TRBJ1-1; 11 bases map to TRBD1. The CDR3 loop spans 13 amino acids. V trimming: 7 bases; J trimming: 4 bases; junction bases outside the gene matches: 2. Germline V gene sequence: CDR1 MNHNS, CDR2 SASEGT. CDR3 in DNA: TGTGCCAGCACGGACAGGGGGCGCACTGAAGCTTTCTTT. As protein: CASTDRGRTEAFF.

The J gene is TRBJ2-1, the V gene TRBV9; D may be TRBD2 (6 bases). The ends were cut back, 2 bases at V and 0 bases at J, with 9 bases in the middle. Germline V gives CDR1 SGDLS, CDR2 YYNGEE. The CDR3 length is 15 residues. The chain's CDR3 is CASSVSGPSYNEQFF. DNA for the CDR3: TGTGCCAGCAGCGTTAGCGGACCCTCCTACAATGAGCAGTTCTTC.

The chain links TRBV5-1 to TRBJ1-2, with a tentative D call TRBD1 (6 bases). Trimming removed 2 bases from V and 4 bases from J, with 15 bases in between. The CDR3 consists of 15 residues. The germline V gene has CDR1 SGHRS and CDR2 YFSETQ. The DNA of the CDR3 is TGCGCCAGCAGCTTAACAGGGCAGGGCGGCTATGGCTACACCTTC. Encoded protein: CASSLTGQGGYGYTF.

Here the CDR3 reads CASSTSQASESPLHF. CDR3 DNA: TGCGCCAGCAGCACTTCACAGGCCTCGGAATCACCCCTCCACTTT. The rearrangement links TRBV5-1 to TRBJ1-6, with D possibly being TRBD1 (5 bases). The CDR3 consists of 15 residues. CDR1 and CDR2 from the germline V gene are SGHRS and YFSETQ. V shed 4 bases and J shed 10 bases, with 18 bases lying between them.

The chain employs TRBV27 and TRBJ2-2, with 7 bases that match TRBD2. J lost 3 bases, V lost 6 bases, and 7 bases had no gene match. CDR3 size: 15 residues. Germline lookup yields CDR1 MNHEY and CDR2 SMNVEV (reference sequence). The CDR3: CASSPWGGYTGELFF. The CDR3 DNA follows: TGTGCCAGCAGCCCTTGGGGAGGGTACACCGGGGAGCTGTTTTTT.

V is TRBV7-8 and J is TRBJ2-3, with D possibly TRBD1 on 6 matching bases. Germline V gives CDR1 SGHVS, CDR2 FQNEAQ. V was cut by 4 bases and J by 2 bases, with 10 bases left in between. The CDR3 has 14 residues. The CDR3: CASSSTGYTDTQYF. Written as DNA, the CDR3 is TGTGCCAGCAGCTCTACAGGGTACACAGATACGCAGTATTTT.

The chain links TRBV5-4 to TRBJ1-2; 8 bases line up with TRBD1. In germline, CDR1 is SGHNT, CDR2 YYREEE (reference sequence). This CDR3 has 14 residues. The junction had 8 bases not matched to a gene; V was cut back by 2 bases and J by 8 bases. DNA of the CDR3: TGTGCCAGCAGCTTTGTCGGACAGGGAGGAGGCTACACCTTC. Encoded protein: CASSFVGQGGGYTF.

This chain links TRBV2 with TRBJ2-5; 8 positions match TRBD2. The CDR3 is made up of 16 amino acids. The ends lost 1 base at V and 2 bases at J; junction bases unmatched: 6. Germline CDR1 is SNHLY and CDR2 is FYNNEI. In DNA, the CDR3 is TGTGCCAGCAGTGAAGGAAGCGGGAGTAGGCAAGAGACCCAGTACTTC. Translating gives CASSEGSGSRQETQYF. The variable domain in full, with the rest retrieved from reference TRBV2 and TRBJ2-5, is EPEVTQTPSHQVTQMGQEVILRCVPISNHLYFYWYRQILGQKVEFLVSFYNNEISEKSEIFDDQFSVERPDGSNFTLKIRSTKLEDSAMYFCASSEGSGSRQETQYFGPGTRLLVL.

The CDR3 DNA is TGCAGCGTTGGTGGGGGCACTGAAGCTTTCTTT. Translated: CSVGGGTEAFF. This rearrangement joins TRBV29-1 to TRBJ1-1; TRBD1 might be the D (5 bases). The germline gives CDR1 SQVTM, CDR2 ANQGSEA. Between the trimmed V and J ends, which lost 4 bases and 4 bases, there was a span of 7 bases. The CDR3 has 11 residues. Based on the CDR3 plus reference TRBV29-1 and TRBJ1-1, the full variable domain is SAVISQKPSRDICQRGTSLTIQCQVDSQVTMMFWYRQQPGQSLTLIATANQGSEATYESGFVIDKFPISRPNLTFSTLTVSNMSPEDSSIYLCSVGGGTEAFFGQGTRLTVV.

CDR3: CASSLYASGRGPDTQYF. The CDR3 region has the DNA TGCGCCAGCAGCCTGTACGCTAGCGGGAGAGGTCCAGATACGCAGTATTTT. J is TRBJ2-3 and V is TRBV5-1; 10 bases fit TRBD2. With V trimmed by 4 bases and J by 4 bases, 12 bases remained unmatched. This CDR3 is 17 amino acids long. The germline V gene has CDR1 SGHRS and CDR2 YFSETQ. The entire variable domain, with the rest obtained from reference TRBV5-1 and TRBJ2-3, is as follows: KAGVTQTPRYLIKTRGQQVTLSCSPISGHRSVSWYQQTPGQGLQFLFEYFSETQRNKGNFPGRFSGRQFSNSRSEMNVSTLELGDSALYLCASSLYASGRGPDTQYFGPGTRLTVL.

This clone was seen a handful of times. The chain links TRBV30 to TRBJ1-5; possible D gene TRBD1, 5 bases. Trimming cost V 2 bases and J 0 bases, with 8 bases left between them. Germline lookup yields CDR1 GTSNPN and CDR2 SVGIG (reference sequence). The CDR3 has 14 residues. This CDR3 reads CAWSRDFSNQPQHF. CDR3 DNA sequence: TGTGCCTGGAGTCGGGACTTTAGCAATCAGCCCCAGCATTTT.

V is TRBV19 and J is TRBJ1-2; D is unresolved. V lost 0 bases and J 2 bases, leaving 13 bases between the germline ends. Germline V gene data show CDR1 as LNHDA and CDR2 as SQIVND (reference sequence). This CDR3 has 16 amino acids. CDR3 protein: CASSIDRPDSNYGYTF. In nucleotides, the CDR3 is TGTGCCAGTAGTATAGATCGTCCAGATTCCAACTATGGCTACACCTTC.

This clone was found once. The V call is TRBV28, the J call TRBJ2-1; TRBD2 matches 8 bases. Germline V gene data show CDR1 as MDHEN and CDR2 as SYDVKM. This CDR3 is 14 amino acids long. V lost 5 bases and J lost 7; bases outside the gene matches: 7. Here the CDR3 DNA reads TGTGCCAGCAGTAGACGGGGGGGTTTTAATGAGCAGTTCTTC. Its translation: CASSRRGGFNEQFF.

J is TRBJ1-4 and V is TRBV7-8; D remains ambiguous. The CDR3 loop spans 14 amino acids. Trimming stripped 5 bases from V and 7 bases from J, with 14 bases between. Germline assignment: CDR1 SGHVS and CDR2 FQNEAQ. CDR3 in DNA: TGTGCCAGCAGCCGTTTAATAATGTCTGAAAAACTGTTTTTT. Protein: CASSRLIMSEKLFF.

In the case of this clone: An end of the junction does not agree with germline; a read error may underlie this. This chain uses TRBV7-2 with TRBJ1-2; no firm D call. The CDR3 totals 11 residues. Germline lookup yields CDR1 SGHTA and CDR2 FQGNSA. CDR3 protein: CASSSLTESIF. In DNA form, the CDR3 reads TGTGCCAGCAGCTCCCTGACGGAATCAATCTTC.

The V call is TRBV30, the J call TRBJ2-1, with a tentative D call TRBD1 (6 bases). Trimming took off 5 bases at V and 3 bases at J, with 11 bases between the two ends. CDR3 length equals 13 residues. Germline CDR1 is GTSNPN and CDR2 is SVGIG (reference sequence). The CDR3 sequence is CAWARGHYNEQFF. Written as DNA, the CDR3 is TGTGCCTGGGCGAGGGGACACTACAATGAGCAGTTCTTC.